The 19 T cell receptor beta chains reported below all come from one sample, sequenced in a study of T-cell reconstitution after alpha-beta-depleted transplantation in children. Unique molecular identifiers were incorporated into the prepared TCRbeta library. TCRdb recomputed calls from the PCR reads with MiXCR, one row per CDR3 protein. Of 640,000 or so distinct CDR3 sequences listed, over 15% are singletons. The sample consisted of PBMCs from the stem cell graft donor, taken from the stem cell graft. These receptors all come from a human donor who donated a stem cell graft to a child with acute myeloid leukemia.

This chain joins TRBV18 and TRBJ2-1, with D possibly TRBD2 on 5 matching bases. With 3 bases removed from V and 7 bases from J, the gap between germline ends came to 10 bases. The CDR3 spans 13 residues. CDR1 and CDR2 from the germline V gene are KGHSH and LQKENI. The chain's CDR3 is CASSPGVGNEQFF. The CDR3 bases are TGTGCCAGCTCACCCGGGGTGGGGAATGAGCAGTTCTTC.

The gene calls are TRBV4-3 and TRBJ1-3; D gene unclear. There are 17 residues in the CDR3. Trimming left V 3 bases short and J 0 bases short, with 15 bases between. Germline-derived CDR1 and CDR2 are LGHNA and YSLEER. The CDR3 coding sequence is TGCGCCAGCAGCCAGGCCCGAGGACCATACTCTGGAAACACCATATATTTT. Translated, it gives CASSQARGPYSGNTIYF.

This clonotype came up many times. The J gene is TRBJ2-5, the V gene TRBV6-2 or TRBV6-3; D remains ambiguous. Germline CDR1 is MNHEY and CDR2 is SVGEGT. Trimming took 1 base from V and 0 from J, leaving 12 bases between them. CDR3 length: 16 amino acids. CDR3 bases: TGTGCCAGCAGTTACTTGATAAGGACGTACCAAGAGACCCAGTACTTC. Its protein is CASSYLIRTYQETQYF.

The sample holds many counts of this clonotype. This rearrangement joins TRBV5-5 to TRBJ1-1; no definite D call. Germline lookup yields CDR1 SGHKS and CDR2 YYEKEE (reference sequence). This CDR3 region has 13 residues. V lost 0 bases and J 7 bases, leaving 10 bases between the germline ends. The CDR3 region has the DNA TGTGCCAGCAGCTTGGCAGGCTCGGTTGAAGCTTTCTTT. Its protein product is CASSLAGSVEAFF. Full variable domain (outside the CDR3, taken from reference TRBV5-5 and TRBJ1-1): DAGVTQSPTHLIKTRGQQVTLRCSPISGHKSVSWYQQVLGQGPQFIFQYYEKEERGRGNFPDRFSARQFPNYSSELNVNALLLGDSALYLCASSLAGSVEAFFGQGTRLTVV.

The rearrangement links TRBV25-1 to TRBJ1-5; TRBD1 is a possible D gene (6 bases). Per the germline V gene, CDR1 is MGHDK and CDR2 is SYGVNS. This CDR3 contains 15 residues. V shed 8 bases and J shed 3 bases, with 17 bases lying between them. In DNA, the CDR3 is TGTGCCAGCGGCCACGGGACATGGGTCAATCAGCCCCAGCATTTT. It specifies CASGHGTWVNQPQHF.

This clonotype was found many times. The chain employs TRBV29-1 and TRBJ1-1, with unresolved D. The germline V and J ends were trimmed by 1 base and 5 bases, with 8 bases remaining between them. The CDR3 covers 12 residues. From germline, CDR1 is SQVTM and CDR2 ANQGSEA. The CDR3 DNA is TGCAGCGTTGAAGGGGAGTCGACTGAAGCTTTCTTT. Protein: CSVEGESTEAFF. Variable domain in full (rest from reference TRBV29-1 and TRBJ1-1): SAVISQKPSRDICQRGTSLTIQCQVDSQVTMMFWYRQQPGQSLTLIATANQGSEATYESGFVIDKFPISRPNLTFSTLTVSNMSPEDSSIYLCSVEGESTEAFFGQGTRLTVV.

Only a few counts were recorded for this clonotype. The V gene is TRBV9, the J gene TRBJ2-5; 7 bases map to TRBD2. Trimming took 0 bases from V and 5 from J; bases not matched to a gene: 4. This CDR3 region has 14 residues. Germline CDR1 SGDLS, CDR2 YYNGEE. The CDR3 region is CASSVGGEGETQYF. CDR3 in DNA: TGTGCCAGCAGCGTAGGCGGGGAGGGGGAGACCCAGTACTTC.

This clonotype was detected ten times or more. The chain employs TRBV20-1 and TRBJ2-5; 8 bases agree with TRBD2. CDR3 length: 13 amino acids. Germline loops: CDR1 DFQATT, CDR2 SNEGSKA (reference sequence). V dropped 4 bases and J dropped 3; count of bases not matched to a gene: 4. CDR3 in amino acids: CSANPGGEETQYF. The CDR3 DNA reads as TGCAGTGCTAATCCGGGGGGGGAAGAGACCCAGTACTTC.

This clonotype has a count of ten or more. The chain employs TRBV4-3 and TRBJ2-7; perhaps D is TRBD1 or TRBD2 (6 bases each). The germline V gene encodes CDR1 LGHNA and CDR2 YSLEER. This CDR3 is 15 amino acids long. V lost 0 bases to trimming and J lost 6 bases, with 15 bases between them. CDR3 sequence (DNA): TGCGCCAGCAGCCAAGAGAGGGGGGACCTATTCGAGCAGTACTTC. It encodes CASSQERGDLFEQYF.

This clonotype was seen only a few times. The chain is built from TRBV9 and TRBJ1-5, with 8 bases identical to TRBD1. V dropped 3 bases and J dropped 3; count of bases not matched to a gene: 5. Germline CDR1 and CDR2: SGDLS and YYNGEE. This CDR3 has 15 residues. The CDR3 DNA reads as TGTGCCAGCAGCGATGGGACAGGACTCAATCAGCCCCAGCATTTT. Protein sequence: CASSDGTGLNQPQHF.

The chain couples TRBV9 to TRBJ2-3, with a tentative D call TRBD1 (5 bases). The V end was cut by 2 bases, the J end by 0 bases, with 13 bases between. The V gene's germline CDR1 is SGDLS and CDR2 YYNGEE. This CDR3 has 16 residues. The CDR3 reads CASSVQGSPSTDTQYF. CDR3 sequence (DNA): TGTGCCAGCAGCGTCCAGGGCTCCCCGAGCACAGATACGCAGTATTTT.

This clonotype has a count of ten or more. The rearrangement links TRBV29-1 to TRBJ1-1, with D tentatively TRBD1 (6 bases). Germline V gives CDR1 SQVTM, CDR2 ANQGSEA. This CDR3 has 15 amino acids. V was cut by 7 bases and J by 4 bases, with 22 bases left in between. CDR3 DNA sequence: TGCAGCGCACTGACAGGAGGGGTCGGTTCCACTGAAGCTTTCTTT. It is translated as CSALTGGVGSTEAFF.

Ten or more counts support this clonotype. This chain uses TRBV20-1 with TRBJ1-6; 8 bases are shared with TRBD1. The V gene end was trimmed by 6 bases and the J gene end by 6 bases; junction bases not matched to a gene: 7. There are 14 residues in the CDR3. CDR1 and CDR2 (germline): DFQATT, SNEGSKA (reference sequence). CDR3 DNA sequence: TGCAGTGCCCAGTCGGACAGGGCTAATTCACCCCTCCACTTT. Translated, it gives CSAQSDRANSPLHF.

A few counts support this clonotype. CDR3 bases: TGTGCCAGCAGCCCCCGGCCGGGGTACAATGAGCAGTTCTTC. It codes for CASSPRPGYNEQFF. V usage is TRBV7-2 and J usage is TRBJ2-1, with a weak D call TRBD2 (5 bases). Germline V gene lookup returns CDR1 SGHTA and CDR2 FQGNSA. The CDR3 length is 14 residues. V shed 5 bases and J shed 4 bases, with 12 bases lying between them.

This clonotype showed up just a few times. The rearrangement joins TRBV5-1 to TRBJ2-3; D is undetermined. Germline V CDR1 and CDR2: SGHRS, YFSETQ. Trimming removed 1 base at V and 0 bases at J, with 9 bases between. The CDR3 sequence is 15 residues long. CDR3 amino acids: CASSLNGRSTDTQYF. The CDR3 nucleotides are TGCGCCAGCAGCTTGAATGGTCGTAGCACAGATACGCAGTATTTT.

In regard to this clonotype: A much larger clone is a single base away; this may be a read error. The V gene is TRBV5-1, the J gene TRBJ1-1; D may be TRBD1 (5 bases). This CDR3 contains 13 residues. The germline gives CDR1 SGHRS, CDR2 YFSETQ. V was shortened by 4 bases and J by 1 base, with 8 bases between the two germline ends. In DNA, the CDR3 is TGCGCCAGCAGCATCACAGGGAACACTGAAGCTTTCTTT. Amino acids: CASSITGNTEAFF.

This chain uses TRBV6-5 with TRBJ1-1; the D gene is possibly TRBD1 (6 bases). The CDR3 sequence is 14 residues long. The V gene lost 1 base and the J gene lost 3 bases, with 9 bases spanning the gap. Per the germline V gene, CDR1 is MNHEY and CDR2 is SVGAGI. CDR3 loop: CASSYWEGDTEAFF. The CDR3 DNA reads as TGTGCCAGCAGTTACTGGGAGGGGGACACTGAAGCTTTCTTT.

This clonotype was counted ten times or more. CDR3: CASSLGRAISYEQYV. In nucleotides, the CDR3 is TGTGCCAGCAGCTTGGGTAGGGCCATCTCCTACGAGCAGTACGTC. J is TRBJ2-7 and V is TRBV5-5; D gene ambiguous. Between the trimmed V and J ends, which lost 0 bases and 0 bases, there was a span of 10 bases. The germline V gene encodes CDR1 SGHKS and CDR2 YYEKEE (reference sequence). The length of the CDR3 is 15 residues.

In its sample, this clonotype was seen many times. V and J are TRBV20-1 and TRBJ2-1, with 7 bases fitting TRBD2. CDR1 is DFQATT and CDR2 is SNEGSKA in the germline V gene (reference sequence). V dropped 3 bases and J dropped 4; count of bases not matched to a gene: 12. This CDR3 comprises 16 residues. The CDR3 protein is CSASPGSAGMYNEQFF. In nucleotides, the CDR3 is TGCAGTGCTAGTCCCGGATCAGCGGGGATGTACAATGAGCAGTTCTTC.